What follows are 32 T cell receptor beta chains derived from one specimen sequenced in a study of cytomegalovirus exposure and HLA in healthy donors. The PCR had 60 Vbeta and 13 Jbeta primers. Data came from immunoSEQ multiplex PCR; TCRdb stores just in-frame clones and leaves some out. This sample's table has over 75,000 clones. The material sequenced was PBMCs. Receptors were obtained from a girl between 10 and 17 years old in good health and CMV-seropositive.

The chain recombines TRBV11-2 with TRBJ2-7; tentative D call: TRBD1 (6 bases). Germline-derived CDR1 and CDR2 are SGHAT and FQNNGV. The V end lost 2 bases, the J end lost 0 bases, and 8 bases lay between the germline ends. The CDR3 contains 14 residues. CDR3 nucleotides: TGTGCCAGCAGCTTATCACAGGGCTCCTACGAGCAGTACTTC. It specifies CASSLSQGSYEQYF.

This chain connects TRBV6-1 to TRBJ1-5; 7 positions agree with TRBD1. Trimming cost V 5 bases and J 6 bases; bases outside gene matches: 4. The CDR3 totals 13 residues. Germline V gene data show CDR1 as MNHNS and CDR2 as SASEGT. DNA of the CDR3: TGTGCCAGCAGTTTATCAGGGGGTCAGCCCCAGCATTTT. Amino acid sequence: CASSLSGGQPQHF.

The V call is TRBV6-5, the J call TRBJ2-1; TRBD2 might be the D (5 bases). CDR1 is MNHEY and CDR2 is SVGAGI in the germline V gene. V gave up 4 bases and J gave up 9 bases, with 13 bases separating them. The CDR3 extends over 13 amino acids. The CDR3 DNA reads as TGTGCCAGCAGTTCAATCGGGGTAGGTGAGCAGTTCTTC. Encoded protein: CASSSIGVGEQFF.

The DNA for the CDR3 is TGTGCCAGCAATAAGGGGAATAGCAATCAGCCCCAGCATTTT. This translates into CASNKGNSNQPQHF. V usage is TRBV6-4 and J usage is TRBJ1-5; weak D call: TRBD1 (5 bases). This CDR3 region has 14 residues. Per germline, CDR1 MRHNA and CDR2 SNTAGT. Deletions cut 7 bases from V and 0 bases from J, with 10 bases between.

The CDR3 region has the DNA TGTGCCAGCAGCGCGGGACTGAAGGCCGGTGGTGAGCAGTTCTTC. Protein product: CASSAGLKAGGEQFF. The V and J genes are TRBV9 and TRBJ2-1; tentatively, D is TRBD2 (6 bases). The CDR3 consists of 15 residues. V was trimmed by 3 bases and J by 9 bases, leaving 19 bases between them. Looked up from germline, CDR1 is SGDLS and CDR2 is YYNGEE.

This chain links TRBV6-5 with TRBJ2-7; 8 nucleotides align to TRBD1. The CDR3 sequence is 13 residues long. Trimming cost V 11 bases and J 2 bases; bases outside gene matches: 8. Germline V lookup: CDR1 MNHEY, CDR2 SVGAGI. CDR3 bases: TGTGCCCCTACAAGGACAGGGCCCTACGAGCAGTACGTC. This translates into CAPTRTGPYEQYV.

This sequence joins TRBV18 and TRBJ1-2; perhaps TRBD1 as D (6 bases). The CDR3 covers 19 residues. The ends were cut back, 3 bases at V and 5 bases at J, with 28 bases in the middle. Germline loops: CDR1 KGHSH, CDR2 LQKENI. This CDR3 is CASSPTRGPGRDTSYGYTF. CDR3 nucleotide sequence: TGTGCCAGCTCACCCACAAGGGGACCGGGAAGGGACACGAGTTATGGCTACACCTTC.

The chain joins TRBV11-3 to TRBJ2-3; 12 bases agree with TRBD2. With V trimmed by 5 bases and J by 4 bases, 4 bases remained unmatched. CDR3 length: 15 amino acids. The germline CDR1 and CDR2 sequences are SGHNT and YENEEA. Here the CDR3 reads CASSLAGGPADTQYF. For the CDR3, the DNA is TGTGCCAGCAGCCTAGCGGGGGGGCCCGCAGATACGCAGTATTTT.

The chain is built from TRBV9 and TRBJ1-4; TRBD1 aligns across 9 bases. Germline CDR1 is SGDLS and CDR2 is YYNGEE. CDR3 size: 18 residues. Losses at the gene ends were 4 bases for V and 1 base for J; bases not matched to a gene: 11. The CDR3: CASSLGTGSVGTNEKLFF. CDR3 bases: TGTGCCAGCAGCCTAGGGACAGGGTCAGTAGGAACTAATGAAAAACTGTTTTTT.

V and J are TRBV9 and TRBJ2-7; 8 nucleotides match TRBD2. The J segment lost 3 bases and the V segment lost 7 bases, leaving 3 bases of the junction unmatched. Germline assignment: CDR1 SGDLS and CDR2 YYNGEE. This CDR3 comprises 12 residues. CDR3 nucleotides: TGTGCCAGCGGGAGCGGGGGCTACGAGCAGTACTTC. It is translated as CASGSGGYEQYF.

The rearrangement joins TRBV19 to TRBJ1-1; 7 nucleotides agree with TRBD1. Germline assignment: CDR1 LNHDA and CDR2 SQIVND (reference sequence). V was clipped by 7 bases and J by 4 bases; unmatched bases: 9. The CDR3 is 14 residues long. As DNA, the CDR3 is TGTGCCAGTACCCCAGGAGGGGGCACCACTGAAGCTTTCTTT. It specifies CASTPGGGTTEAFF.

The chain has TRBV6-5 and TRBJ1-1, with D uncertain. Deletions cut 2 bases from V and 1 base from J, with 14 bases between. Germline V gene data show CDR1 as MNHEY and CDR2 as SVGAGI. The CDR3 covers 16 residues. CDR3 nucleotides: TGTGCCAGCAGTTACGCACTTTTTGGTGCGAACACTGAAGCTTTCTTT. This translates into CASSYALFGANTEAFF.

This chain links TRBV7-2 with TRBJ2-5; TRBD2 agrees at 9 bases. V shed 6 bases and J 2 bases; nucleotides not matched to a gene: 7. The CDR3 is 15 residues long. CDR1 SGHTA and CDR2 FQGNSA come from the germline V gene. The CDR3 DNA is TGTGCCAGCAGGTTCCTGCTAGCGGGGCAAGAGACCCAGTACTTC. This sequence encodes CASRFLLAGQETQYF. Combining the CDR3 with reference TRBV7-2 and TRBJ2-5 gives the whole variable domain GAGVSQSPSNKVTEKGKDVELRCDPISGHTALYWYRQSLGQGLEFLIYFQGNSAPDKSGLPSDRFSAERTGGSVSTLTIQRTQQEDSAVYLCASRFLLAGQETQYFGPGTRLLVL.

The chain couples TRBV28 to TRBJ1-5; TRBD1 matches 9 bases. The CDR3 loop spans 16 amino acids. J lost 2 bases, V lost 3 bases, and 5 bases had no gene match. From germline, CDR1 is MDHEN and CDR2 SYDVKM. CDR3 sequence reads: CASSFSDRGGNQPQHF. CDR3 DNA: TGTGCCAGCAGTTTTTCAGACAGGGGGGGCAATCAGCCCCAGCATTTT. Together with reference TRBV28 and TRBJ1-5, the CDR3 gives the full variable domain: DVKVTQSSRYLVKRTGEKVFLECVQDMDHENMFWYRQDPGLGLRLIYFSYDVKMKEKGDIPEGYSVSREKKERFSLILESASTNQTSMYLCASSFSDRGGNQPQHFGDGTRLSIL.

V and J are TRBV18 and TRBJ2-3, with 7 positions matching TRBD1. Germline assignment: CDR1 KGHSH and CDR2 LQKENI. V lost 3 bases and J lost 6; bases outside the gene matches: 6. This CDR3 is 14 amino acids long. The CDR3 nucleotides read TGTGCCAGCTCACCGACAGGGCGAACGGATACGCAGTATTTT. Translated, it gives CASSPTGRTDTQYF.

The chain is built from TRBV5-1 and TRBJ1-1; D not certain. The CDR3 extends over 16 amino acids. The V gene lost 0 bases and the J gene lost 1 base, with 13 bases spanning the gap. CDR1 is SGHRS and CDR2 is YFSETQ in the germline V gene. This CDR3 is CASSLDIRQENTEAFF. The CDR3 DNA is TGCGCCAGCAGCTTGGATATCAGGCAGGAGAACACTGAAGCTTTCTTT.

The CDR3 DNA sequence: TGTGCCATTCGACAGGGGGCGTCCGCAGATACGCAGTATTTT. Translation: CAIRQGASADTQYF. This sequence joins TRBV30 and TRBJ2-3; 10 bases match TRBD1. Germline V gene sequence: CDR1 GTSNPN, CDR2 SVGIG (reference sequence). CDR3 length: 14 residues. V gave up 8 bases and J gave up 4 bases; unmatched junction bases: 9.

The chain links TRBV29-1 to TRBJ1-1; D perhaps matches TRBD1 (5 bases). Trimming removed 1 base at V and 0 bases at J, with 12 bases between. This CDR3 has 15 amino acids. The germline gives CDR1 SQVTM, CDR2 ANQGSEA. The CDR3 sequence is CSVEGGRNLNTEAFF. The DNA for the CDR3 is TGCAGCGTTGAAGGGGGGAGGAACCTGAACACTGAAGCTTTCTTT.

The rearrangement joins TRBV5-8 to TRBJ1-5; a weak D match, TRBD1 (6 bases). Trimming removed 0 bases at V and 4 bases at J, with 11 bases between. Germline V gene data show CDR1 as SGHTS and CDR2 as YDEGEE. This CDR3 is built from 15 residues. For the CDR3, the DNA is TGTGCCAGCAGCTTGGGGATTACAGGGAATCAGCCCCAGCATTTT. It specifies CASSLGITGNQPQHF.

The chain employs TRBV30 and TRBJ1-1; D remains unclear. The length of the CDR3 is 14 residues. CDR1 and CDR2 (germline): GTSNPN, SVGIG (reference sequence). Trimming shortened V by 3 bases and J by 1 base, and 12 bases separated the two germline ends. CDR3: CAWRVADKNTEAFF. In DNA form, the CDR3 reads TGTGCCTGGAGGGTTGCAGATAAGAACACTGAAGCTTTCTTT.

The chain is built from TRBV2 and TRBJ1-2; D is possibly TRBD1 (6 bases). The V gene's germline CDR1 is SNHLY and CDR2 FYNNEI. The CDR3 loop spans 14 amino acids. The V end was cut by 4 bases, the J end by 2 bases, with 11 bases between. For the CDR3, the DNA is TGTGCCAGCAGTGGGACAGTGAGGAACTATGGCTACACCTTC. Translated: CASSGTVRNYGYTF.

The chain recombines TRBV14 with TRBJ1-2; TRBD1 matches at 8 bases. The CDR3 extends over 15 amino acids. CDR1 is SGHDN, CDR2 FVKESK, per germline. The V gene end was trimmed by 4 bases and the J gene end by 2 bases; junction bases not matched to a gene: 6. The CDR3: CASSPLGQGNYGYTF. The CDR3 nucleotides read TGTGCCAGCAGCCCCTTAGGACAGGGCAACTATGGCTACACCTTC.

Concerning this clone: At one end, the junction sequence differs from germline, possibly due to a read error. The chain couples TRBV29-1 to TRBJ1-2; 7 positions match TRBD1. The length of the CDR3 is 14 residues. Germline V gene data show CDR1 as SQVTM and CDR2 as ANQGSEA. CDR3 sequence: CSVRGTVANYGYPF. The CDR3 region has the DNA TGCAGCGTTCGGGGGACAGTGGCTAACTATGGCTACCCCTTC.

The rearrangement joins TRBV6-1 to TRBJ1-2, with 8 bases matching TRBD1. In germline, CDR1 is MNHNS, CDR2 SASEGT. Losses at the gene ends were 8 bases for V and 4 bases for J; bases not matched to a gene: 9. CDR3 length: 14 amino acids. CDR3 in amino acids: CASGGTGPLYGYTF. CDR3 nucleotide sequence: TGTGCCAGCGGAGGGACAGGCCCTCTCTATGGCTACACCTTC.

V is TRBV5-1 and J is TRBJ2-3, with 10 bases matching TRBD2. CDR1 SGHRS and CDR2 YFSETQ come from the germline V gene. Trimming removed 4 bases from V and 0 bases from J; junction bases left unmatched: 5. The CDR3 is 16 amino acids. The CDR3 protein is CASSPQRGGSTDTQYF. CDR3 coding DNA: TGCGCCAGCAGCCCACAGCGGGGGGGGAGCACAGATACGCAGTATTTT.

The chain uses TRBV28 and TRBJ1-4; TRBD1 matches at 9 bases. Per the germline V gene, CDR1 is MDHEN and CDR2 is SYDVKM. CDR3 length equals 15 residues. Losses at the gene ends were 5 bases for V and 7 bases for J; bases not matched to a gene: 8. The CDR3 region is CASSPRTGASEKLFF. CDR3 bases: TGTGCCAGCAGTCCCCGGACAGGGGCAAGTGAAAAACTGTTTTTT.

The chain carries TRBV2 and TRBJ1-1; D remains ambiguous. V was pared by 4 bases and J by 1 base, with 7 bases between. CDR1 SNHLY and CDR2 FYNNEI come from the germline V gene. The CDR3 covers 13 residues. In nucleotides, the CDR3 is TGTGCCAGCAGTGTAGAAGCGAACACTGAAGCTTTCTTT. Encoded protein: CASSVEANTEAFF.

The chain is built from TRBV19 and TRBJ1-2; D may be TRBD1 (6 bases). V lost 3 bases to trimming and J lost 4 bases, with 12 bases between them. Germline V gene sequence: CDR1 LNHDA, CDR2 SQIVND (reference sequence). CDR3 length: 14 amino acids. The CDR3 sequence: CASSIDQGRYGYTF. The CDR3 DNA reads as TGTGCCAGTAGTATCGACCAGGGGCGCTATGGCTACACCTTC.

V is TRBV18 and J is TRBJ2-5; a possible D gene is TRBD2 (5 bases). CDR3 length: 15 residues. Looked up from germline, CDR1 is KGHSH and CDR2 is LQKENI. V gave up 3 bases and J gave up 2 bases, with 13 bases separating them. The CDR3 DNA follows: TGTGCCAGCTCACCTACCTTACTAGAGCAAGAGACCCAGTACTTC. Its protein product is CASSPTLLEQETQYF.

The genes are TRBV5-6 and TRBJ1-5; D perhaps matches TRBD1 (5 bases). The germline V gene encodes CDR1 SGHDT and CDR2 YYEEEE. This CDR3 is 17 amino acids long. The germline V and J ends were trimmed by 1 base and 4 bases, with 18 bases remaining between them. The CDR3 nucleotides are TGTGCCAGCAGCTTGTTCCAAGGCGGACAAGGGAATCAGCCCCAGCATTTT. This encodes CASSLFQGGQGNQPQHF.

This sequence joins TRBV28 and TRBJ2-5, with a possible D match to TRBD1 (6 bases). Per germline, CDR1 MDHEN and CDR2 SYDVKM. The V end was cut by 4 bases, the J end by 6 bases, with 18 bases between. This CDR3 contains 15 residues. CDR3 residues: CASSSPQGFKKTQYF. For the CDR3, the DNA is TGTGCCAGCAGTTCCCCACAGGGATTTAAGAAGACCCAGTACTTC. Drawing the rest from reference TRBV28 and TRBJ2-5, the complete variable domain is DVKVTQSSRYLVKRTGEKVFLECVQDMDHENMFWYRQDPGLGLRLIYFSYDVKMKEKGDIPEGYSVSREKKERFSLILESASTNQTSMYLCASSSPQGFKKTQYFGPGTRLLVL.

V is TRBV5-1 and J is TRBJ1-6; the D is unclear. CDR3 length: 15 amino acids. Germline CDR1 reads SGHRS; CDR2 reads YFSETQ. The V end was cut by 4 bases, the J end by 7 bases, with 15 bases between. The CDR3 region is CASSDTTGFNSPLHF. The CDR3 DNA reads as TGCGCCAGCAGCGATACCACGGGGTTCAATTCACCCCTCCACTTT.